This TCR beta chain stems from a study of control samples from healthy donors and cancer patients. Sequencing was performed with immunoSEQ multiplex PCR; in TCRdb, only in-frame clones are kept and a portion is missing. The sample shows fewer than 250,000 clones, roughly nine tenths of them seen only once. Germline V CDR1 and CDR2: GTSNPN, SVGIG (reference sequence). The CDR3 contains 12 residues. Trimming shortened V by 1 base and J by 4 bases, and 7 bases separated the two germline ends. This chain links TRBV30 with TRBJ1-2, with D perhaps TRBD1 (5 bases). The sequence was collected from a man aged 25 to 45 in good health. The material sequenced was blood. Here the CDR3 reads CAWSGGPYGYTF. In DNA form, the CDR3 reads TGTGCCTGGAGTGGGGGACCCTATGGCTACACCTTC. Supplemented by reference TRBV30 and TRBJ1-2, the full variable domain reads SQTIHQWPATLVQPVGSPLSLECTVEGTSNPNLYWYRQAAGRGLQLLFYSVGIGQISSEVPQNLSASRPQDRQFILSSKKLLLSDSGFYLCAWSGGPYGYTFGSGTRLTVV.